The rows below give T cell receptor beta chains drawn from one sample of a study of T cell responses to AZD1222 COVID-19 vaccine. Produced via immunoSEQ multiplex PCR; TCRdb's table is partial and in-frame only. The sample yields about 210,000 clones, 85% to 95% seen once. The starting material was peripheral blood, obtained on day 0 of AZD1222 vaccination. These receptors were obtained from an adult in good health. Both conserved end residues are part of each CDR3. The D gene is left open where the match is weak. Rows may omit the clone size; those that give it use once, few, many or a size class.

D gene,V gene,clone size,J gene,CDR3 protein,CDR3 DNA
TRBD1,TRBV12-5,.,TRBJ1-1,CASGQETEAFF,TGTGCTAGCGGACAGGAAACTGAAGCTTTCTTT
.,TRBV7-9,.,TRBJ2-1,CASSSGNTRNEQFF,TGTGCCAGCAGCTCGGGGAACACCCGTAATGAGCAGTTCTTC
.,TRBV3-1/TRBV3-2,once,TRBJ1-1,CASSSTGDTEAFF,TGTGCCAGCAGTTCGACAGGCGACACTGAAGCTTTCTTT
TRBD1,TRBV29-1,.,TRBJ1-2,CSDWDRAGTNYGYTF,TGCAGCGACTGGGACAGGGCAGGAACTAACTATGGCTACACCTTC
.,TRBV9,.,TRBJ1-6,CASSVDGGVSYNSPLHF,TGTGCCAGCAGCGTAGATGGGGGGGTTTCCTATAATTCACCCCTCCACTTT
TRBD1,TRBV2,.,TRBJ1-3,CASRGQGAWGNTIYF,TGTGCCAGCAGGGGACAGGGGGCGTGGGGAAACACCATATATTTT
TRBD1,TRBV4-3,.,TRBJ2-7,CASSIGGPPDEQYF,TGCGCCAGCAGTATAGGGGGCCCCCCCGACGAGCAGTACTTC
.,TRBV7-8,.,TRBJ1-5,CASSLEGGLNQPQHF,TGTGCCAGCAGCTTGGAGGGGGGGTTGAATCAGCCCCAGCATTTT
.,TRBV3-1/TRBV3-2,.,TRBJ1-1,CASSLHSMGEAFF,TGTGCCAGCAGCCTCCATTCGATGGGTGAAGCTTTCTTT
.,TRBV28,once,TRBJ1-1,CASTGDTEAFF,TGTGCCAGCACCGGAGACACTGAAGCTTTCTTT
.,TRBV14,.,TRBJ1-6,CASSPTYSPLHF,TGTGCCAGCAGCCCTACCTATTCACCCCTCCACTTT
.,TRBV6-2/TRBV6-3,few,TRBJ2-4,CASSDPHLAKNIQYF,TGTGCCAGCAGTGACCCACACTTAGCCAAAAACATTCAGTACTTC
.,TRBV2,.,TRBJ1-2,CARSRTQSQDGYTF,TGTGCCAGATCAAGGACCCAATCCCAGGATGGCTACACCTTC
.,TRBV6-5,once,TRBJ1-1,CASSHLRGGQGEAFF,TGTGCCAGCAGTCACCTCCGGGGCGGTCAGGGTGAAGCTTTCTTT
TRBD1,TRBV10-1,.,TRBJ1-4,CATEDRGRPATNEKLFF,TGCGCCACCGAGGACAGGGGTCGGCCGGCAACTAATGAAAAACTGTTTTTT
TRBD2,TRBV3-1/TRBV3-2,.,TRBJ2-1,CASSQSGGYNEQFF,TGTGCCAGCAGCCAGAGCGGGGGGTACAATGAGCAGTTCTTC
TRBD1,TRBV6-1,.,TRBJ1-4,CASSANLGQGTNEKLFF,TGTGCCAGCAGTGCTAATTTGGGACAGGGTACTAATGAAAAACTGTTTTTT
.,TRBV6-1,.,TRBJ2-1,CASSLGASYNEQFF,TGTGCCAGCTCTTTGGGGGCGTCCTACAATGAGCAGTTCTTC
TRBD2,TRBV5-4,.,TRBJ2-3,CASSLLLAGNTDTQYF,TGTGCCAGCAGCTTACTACTAGCGGGGAACACAGATACGCAGTATTTT
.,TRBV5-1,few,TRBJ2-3,CASSVNPSTDTQYF,TGCGCCAGCAGCGTTAACCCCTCCACAGATACGCAGTATTTT
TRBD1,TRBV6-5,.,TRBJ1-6,CASRGTVNNSPLHF,TGTGCCAGCAGGGGGACAGTCAATAATTCACCCCTCCACTTT
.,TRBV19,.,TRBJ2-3,CASSIEDTQYF,TGTGCCAGTAGTATAGAAGATACGCAGTATTTT
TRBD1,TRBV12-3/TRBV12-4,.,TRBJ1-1,CASSPDRGAEAFF,TGTGCCAGCAGTCCTGACAGGGGCGCTGAAGCTTTCTTT
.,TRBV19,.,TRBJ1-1,CASSIDYSWEAFF,TGTGCCAGTAGTATTGACTATTCTTGGGAAGCTTTCTTT